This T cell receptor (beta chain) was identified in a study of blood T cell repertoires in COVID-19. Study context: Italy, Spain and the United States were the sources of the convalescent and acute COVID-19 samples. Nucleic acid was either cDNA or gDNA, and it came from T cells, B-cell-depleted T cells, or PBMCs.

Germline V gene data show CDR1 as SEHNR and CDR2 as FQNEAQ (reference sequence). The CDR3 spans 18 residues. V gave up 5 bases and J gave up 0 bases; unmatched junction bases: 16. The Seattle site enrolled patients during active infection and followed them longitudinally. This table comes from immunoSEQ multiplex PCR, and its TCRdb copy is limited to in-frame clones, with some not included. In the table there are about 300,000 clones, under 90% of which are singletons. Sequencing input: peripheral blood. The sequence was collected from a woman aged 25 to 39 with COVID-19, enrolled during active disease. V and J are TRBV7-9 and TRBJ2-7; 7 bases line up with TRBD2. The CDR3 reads CASSGVLVAGSSSYEQYF. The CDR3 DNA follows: TGTGCCAGCAGCGGTGTGTTGGTAGCGGGTTCAAGCTCCTACGAGCAGTACTTC.